Following are 7 T cell receptor beta chains from one sample sequenced in a study of shared clonotypes between healthy human individuals. The data were produced by immunoSEQ multiplex PCR, yet TCRdb's version contains in-frame clones alone and is incomplete. Of nearly 1 million clones in the sample, about 80% are singletons; the top ten hold around 1.5%. The specimen was memory CD4+ T cells sorted from blood. Subset noted: CD45RA-negative fraction. Receptor source: a young man in good health.

This sequence joins TRBV25-1 and TRBJ2-7; D gene unclear. The V and J ends lost 2 bases and 3 bases respectively, with 8 bases between them. The CDR3 sequence is 13 residues long. Per the germline V gene, CDR1 is MGHDK and CDR2 is SYGVNS. Written as DNA, the CDR3 is TGTGCCAGCAGTGAAATTGGTCTCTACGAGCAGTACTTC. It translates to CASSEIGLYEQYF.

The chain couples TRBV9 to TRBJ1-2, with D possibly matching TRBD1 (5 bases). CDR3 length: 15 residues. Germline-derived CDR1 and CDR2 are SGDLS and YYNGEE. Between the trimmed V and J ends, which lost 1 base and 7 bases, there was a span of 17 bases. The CDR3 protein is CASSVRRDEGSGYTF. Here the CDR3 DNA reads TGTGCCAGCAGCGTAAGACGGGACGAGGGGAGTGGCTACACCTTC.

DNA of the CDR3: TGTGCCAGCAGCCCCCGGGGGCTCACTAATGAAAAACTGTTTTTT. Its translation is CASSPRGLTNEKLFF. This chain uses TRBV7-2 with TRBJ1-4, with D possibly TRBD1 on 6 matching bases. CDR3 size: 15 residues. Trimming left V 5 bases short and J 2 bases short, with 12 bases between. The germline V gene has CDR1 SGHTA and CDR2 FQGNSA.

V usage is TRBV5-6 and J usage is TRBJ1-4, with 11 bases fitting TRBD1. The junction had 4 bases not matched to a gene; V was cut back by 4 bases and J by 5 bases. This CDR3 has 15 residues. Germline CDR1 SGHDT, CDR2 YYEEEE. CDR3 sequence (DNA): TGTGCCAGCAGCCCCGGGACAGGGGGAAATGAAAAACTGTTTTTT. Translating gives CASSPGTGGNEKLFF.

V and J are TRBV18 and TRBJ1-6, with 9 bases lining up with TRBD1. V dropped 5 bases and J dropped 5; count of bases not matched to a gene: 16. The CDR3 runs to 19 residues. Germline V gives CDR1 KGHSH, CDR2 LQKENI. The CDR3 here is CASSSNIGDRVFDNSPLHF. CDR3 bases: TGTGCCAGCTCATCGAATATCGGGGACAGGGTTTTTGATAATTCACCCCTCCACTTT.

This clone has a single count. The J gene is TRBJ1-2, the V gene TRBV5-6; D is ambiguous. This CDR3 region has 12 residues. CDR1 and CDR2 from the germline V gene are SGHDT and YYEEEE. Trimming removed 1 base at V and 1 base at J, with 2 bases between. The CDR3 sequence: CASSLYNYGYTF. In DNA, the CDR3 is TGTGCCAGCAGCTTGTATAACTATGGCTACACCTTC.

CDR3 loop: CASRLNPYGTNEKLFF. The CDR3 bases are TGCGCCAGCAGGCTAAACCCCTACGGGACTAATGAAAAACTGTTTTTT. V usage is TRBV5-1 and J usage is TRBJ1-4, with D unresolved. Trimming removed 5 bases from V and 2 bases from J, with 16 bases in between. Germline V gene data show CDR1 as SGHRS and CDR2 as YFSETQ. This CDR3 has 16 amino acids.